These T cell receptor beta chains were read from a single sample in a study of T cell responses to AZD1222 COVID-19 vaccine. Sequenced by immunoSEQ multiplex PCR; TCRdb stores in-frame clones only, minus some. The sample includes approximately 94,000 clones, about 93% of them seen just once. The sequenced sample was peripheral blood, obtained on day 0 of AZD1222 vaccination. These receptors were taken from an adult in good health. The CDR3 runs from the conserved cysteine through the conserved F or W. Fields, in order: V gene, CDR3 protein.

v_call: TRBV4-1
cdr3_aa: CASSQLTLAPGELFF

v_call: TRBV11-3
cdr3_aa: CASSLEGNTEAFF

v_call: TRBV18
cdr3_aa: CASSPGGRAYNEQFF

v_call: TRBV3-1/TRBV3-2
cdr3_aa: CASSLGTSRYNEQFF

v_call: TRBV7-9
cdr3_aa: CASRPSTGGHTEAFF

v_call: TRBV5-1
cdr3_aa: CASSLVRETNGDTQYF

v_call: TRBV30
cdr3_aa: CAWSARLPQFF

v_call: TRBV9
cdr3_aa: CASSVSTGGGLTNEKLFF

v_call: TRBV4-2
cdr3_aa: CASSQAITVNTEAFF

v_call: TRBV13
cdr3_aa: CASSRTGGNEQFF

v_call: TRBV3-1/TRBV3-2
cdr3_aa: CASSQFQETQYF

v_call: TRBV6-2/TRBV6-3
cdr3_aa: CASSYSRGYGAFF

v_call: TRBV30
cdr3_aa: CAWTRGGLYNQPQHF

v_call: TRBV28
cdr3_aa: CASSSMGQGLRDREFF

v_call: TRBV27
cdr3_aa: CASSPYPWVSGNTIYF

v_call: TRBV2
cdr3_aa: CASSAQGTGELFF

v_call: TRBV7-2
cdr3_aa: CASSTGTRENQPQHF

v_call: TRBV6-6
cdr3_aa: CASSPDRGTEAFF

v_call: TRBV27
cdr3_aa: CASGPWTDNTEAFF

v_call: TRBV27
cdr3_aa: CASSSTRTGREQYF

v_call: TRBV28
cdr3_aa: CASSLVSGRNEQFF

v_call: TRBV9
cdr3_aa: CASSVAGRSNQPQHF

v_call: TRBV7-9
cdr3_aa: CASSPQGGRGTEAFF

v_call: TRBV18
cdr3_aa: CASSPMDSSEAFF

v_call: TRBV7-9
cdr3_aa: CASSPDSEYGYTF

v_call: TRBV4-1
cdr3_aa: CASSQEWQGAEAFF

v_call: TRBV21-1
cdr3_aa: CASSRPGETYEQYF

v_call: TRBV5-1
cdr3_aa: CASSPRRITEAFF

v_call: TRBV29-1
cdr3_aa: CSVSGTEAFF

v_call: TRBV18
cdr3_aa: CASSRGESSQPQHF

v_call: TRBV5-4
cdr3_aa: CASSSSGTETQYF

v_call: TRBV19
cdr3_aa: CASSNTGGVQPQHF

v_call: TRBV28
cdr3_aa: CASRDHSPLHF

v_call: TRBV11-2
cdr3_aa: CASSLEGWYSKTQYF

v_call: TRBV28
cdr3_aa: CASTTGSGNTIYF